These 30 T cell receptor beta chains came from one sample sequenced in a study of shared clonotypes between healthy human individuals. Repertoires were generated with immunoSEQ multiplex PCR, while TCRdb's copy carries only in-frame clones and drops some. The table records approximately 700,000 clones, around 73% of them present only once. Sequences were obtained from memory CD4+ T cells sorted from blood. The sample's subset: CD45RA-negative fraction. These receptors all stem from a woman in her 30s in good health.

This chain joins TRBV29-1 and TRBJ2-5; unclear D gene. Germline CDR1 reads SQVTM; CDR2 reads ANQGSEA. V gave up 2 bases and J gave up 5 bases, with 18 bases separating them. The CDR3 consists of 15 residues. The CDR3 region has the DNA TGCAGCGTTGAATCTTCGGACCCGACTTGGGAGACCCAGTACTTC. This translates into CSVESSDPTWETQYF. The variable domain in full, completed from reference TRBV29-1 and TRBJ2-5, reads SAVISQKPSRDICQRGTSLTIQCQVDSQVTMMFWYRQQPGQSLTLIATANQGSEATYESGFVIDKFPISRPNLTFSTLTVSNMSPEDSSIYLCSVESSDPTWETQYFGPGTRLLVL.

A single count supports this clone. This chain uses TRBV19 with TRBJ1-1; D possibly corresponds to TRBD1 (5 bases). CDR1 LNHDA and CDR2 SQIVND come from the germline V gene (reference sequence). The CDR3 is made up of 11 amino acids. The germline V and J ends were trimmed by 7 bases and 5 bases, with 8 bases remaining between them. The CDR3 region has the DNA TGTGCCAGTACCAGGGAAACTGAAGCTTTCTTT. This translates into CASTRETEAFF.

This chain joins TRBV6-1 and TRBJ1-2; 7 bases are shared with TRBD1. CDR1 and CDR2 from the germline V gene are MNHNS and SASEGT. This CDR3 contains 14 residues. After removal of 4 bases from V and 0 bases from J, the junction contained 2 bases not matched to a gene. The CDR3 protein is CASSATGTNYGYTF. Here the CDR3 DNA reads TGTGCCAGCAGTGCGACAGGGACTAACTATGGCTACACCTTC.

Points on this clone: This may arise from a read error, as a much more abundant clone is one base away. The rearrangement uses TRBV7-9 and TRBJ1-1; 7 bases map to TRBD1. Germline V gives CDR1 SEHNR, CDR2 FQNEAQ (reference sequence). This CDR3 region has 13 residues. V lost 5 bases, J lost 4 bases, and 4 bases stayed unmatched. CDR3 sequence reads: CASSRQGSTEAFF. The CDR3 DNA reads as TGTGCCAGCAGCCGACAGGGAAGCACTGAAGCTTTCTTT.

The genes are TRBV5-4 and TRBJ2-1; 7 nucleotides line up with TRBD2. Germline-derived CDR1 and CDR2 are SGHNT and YYREEE (reference sequence). The V segment lost 2 bases and the J segment 4 bases; nucleotides outside the gene matches: 6. The CDR3 spans 15 residues. The CDR3 region is CASSFGLVSYNEQFF. The CDR3 DNA is TGTGCCAGCAGCTTTGGACTAGTCTCGTACAATGAGCAGTTCTTC. The full variable domain, in which reference TRBV5-4 and TRBJ2-1 provide the parts outside the CDR3, is ETGVTQSPTHLIKTRGQQVTLRCSSQSGHNTVSWYQQALGQGPQFIFQYYREEENGRGNFPPRFSGLQFPNYSSELNVNALELDDSALYLCASSFGLVSYNEQFFGPGTRLTVL.

In DNA form, the CDR3 reads TGTGCCTGGAGGACAGGGGTGAACACTGAAGCTTTCTTT. Amino acid sequence: CAWRTGVNTEAFF. The rearrangement joins TRBV30 to TRBJ1-1; 8 nucleotides align to TRBD1. The CDR3 loop spans 13 amino acids. Trimming removed 3 bases from V and 0 bases from J; junction bases left unmatched: 0. Germline CDR1 and CDR2: GTSNPN and SVGIG (reference sequence).

This sequence joins TRBV27 and TRBJ2-6, with D perhaps matching TRBD1 or TRBD2 (6 bases each). This CDR3 region has 22 residues. Trimming shortened V by 7 bases and J by 1 base, and 32 bases separated the two germline ends. Per the germline V gene, CDR1 is MNHEY and CDR2 is SMNVEV (reference sequence). CDR3 loop: CASTFRGRGRGVVGSGANVLTF. The CDR3 DNA reads TGTGCCAGCACCTTCAGGGGCCGGGGGCGAGGAGTTGTTGGGTCTGGGGCCAACGTCCTGACTTTC.

The V call is TRBV15, the J call TRBJ2-5, with TRBD2 matching 13 bases. CDR3 length: 16 amino acids. V lost 8 bases and J lost 1; bases outside the gene matches: 7. Germline values: CDR1 LNHNV, CDR2 YYDKDF (reference sequence). CDR3 sequence reads: CATASGTSGVQETQYF. CDR3 DNA sequence: TGTGCCACCGCATCCGGGACTAGCGGGGTCCAAGAGACCCAGTACTTC.

As to this clone: Other nucleotide sequences in the sample specify the same CDR3. This sequence joins TRBV14 and TRBJ1-2; D remains unclear. Germline V gene sequence: CDR1 SGHDN, CDR2 FVKESK. This CDR3 is built from 13 residues. V lost 0 bases, J lost 2 bases, and 4 bases lay in between. This chain's CDR3 is CASSQDRNYGYTF. CDR3 DNA: TGTGCCAGCAGCCAAGACAGGAACTATGGCTACACCTTC.

The chain recombines TRBV7-9 with TRBJ2-1; maybe TRBD2 (8 bases). V was trimmed by 5 bases and J by 7 bases, leaving 24 bases between them. Germline CDR1 and CDR2: SEHNR and FQNEAQ (reference sequence). CDR3 length: 17 residues. DNA of the CDR3: TGTGCCAGCAGCCCTAGGGGGCTAGCGGGCCCAGGGAATGAGCAGTTCTTC. Its translation: CASSPRGLAGPGNEQFF.

The chain recombines TRBV2 with TRBJ1-1, with D uncertain. Germline V gives CDR1 SNHLY, CDR2 FYNNEI. The V and J ends lost 8 bases and 4 bases respectively, with 17 bases between them. CDR3 length equals 14 residues. The CDR3 reads CASRWRDLSTEAFF. Here the CDR3 DNA reads TGTGCCAGCCGATGGAGGGATCTGAGCACTGAAGCTTTCTTT.

The chain links TRBV28 to TRBJ1-5, with 7 bases that match TRBD1. There are 13 residues in the CDR3. V gave up 8 bases and J gave up 2 bases; unmatched junction bases: 3. The germline CDR1 and CDR2 sequences are MDHEN and SYDVKM. CDR3 sequence: CASGGQGNQPQHF. CDR3 DNA: TGTGCCAGCGGAGGACAGGGCAATCAGCCCCAGCATTTT.

This clone was observed a few times. The chain combines TRBV7-3 with TRBJ2-3; TRBD2 matches at 7 bases. The CDR3 extends over 15 amino acids. V lost 1 base, J lost 7 bases, and 8 bases stayed unmatched. Germline loops: CDR1 SGHTA, CDR2 FQGTGA. The CDR3 reads CASSLSGSVMYTQYF. The CDR3 DNA sequence: TGTGCCAGCAGCTTAAGCGGGAGCGTGATGTATACGCAGTATTTT.

This clone has a single count. This chain joins TRBV18 and TRBJ1-5, with TRBD1 matching over 7 bases. This CDR3 spans 14 amino acids. Per the germline V gene, CDR1 is KGHSH and CDR2 is LQKENI. After removal of 6 bases from V and 4 bases from J, the junction contained 6 bases not matched to a gene. CDR3: CASSPDRVNQPQHF. The DNA of the CDR3 is TGTGCCAGCTCCCCCGACAGGGTTAATCAGCCCCAGCATTTT.

The J gene is TRBJ2-6, the V gene TRBV15; the D is unclear. Trimming removed 1 base at V and 0 bases at J, with 10 bases between. The CDR3 contains 17 residues. Germline-derived CDR1 and CDR2 are LNHNV and YYDKDF (reference sequence). CDR3 coding DNA: TGTGCCACCAGCAGAGGTCGGCCGAGCTCTGGGGCCAACGTCCTGACTTTC. Amino acids: CATSRGRPSSGANVLTF.

This clone was detected a few times. The chain uses TRBV11-3 and TRBJ1-1; D gene uncertain. Germline V gives CDR1 SGHNT, CDR2 YENEEA. Trimming took 5 bases from V and 7 from J, leaving 14 bases between them. This CDR3 comprises 13 residues. The CDR3 DNA is TGTGCCAGCAGCCCTTATCAACACATTGAAGCTTTCTTT. The encoded protein is CASSPYQHIEAFF.

The chain links TRBV30 to TRBJ2-1, with a tentative D call TRBD2 (5 bases). The CDR3 is 15 residues long. CDR1 and CDR2 from the germline V gene are GTSNPN and SVGIG (reference sequence). Trimming pared 0 bases from V and 5 bases from J, leaving 14 bases between. The CDR3, as DNA: TGTGCCTGGAGTGTACGGGGAAGGCTAAACAATGAGCAGTTCTTC. This translates into CAWSVRGRLNNEQFF.

The chain combines TRBV27 with TRBJ2-2, with D possibly being TRBD2 (5 bases). The germline V gene has CDR1 MNHEY and CDR2 SMNVEV (reference sequence). V shed 7 bases and J shed 4 bases, with 10 bases lying between them. The length of the CDR3 is 13 residues. DNA for the CDR3: TGTGCCAGCAATGAGGGTCCCACCGGGGAGCTGTTTTTT. Protein: CASNEGPTGELFF.

The rearrangement uses TRBV7-9 and TRBJ2-3; unclear D gene. Between the trimmed V and J ends, which lost 5 bases and 0 bases, there was a span of 6 bases. The CDR3 spans 13 residues. The V gene's germline CDR1 is SEHNR and CDR2 FQNEAQ (reference sequence). In DNA, the CDR3 is TGTGCCAGCAGCCCAGTAAGCACAGATACGCAGTATTTT. Its protein product is CASSPVSTDTQYF. Complete variable domain (other parts from reference TRBV7-9 and TRBJ2-3): DTGVSQNPRHKITKRGQNVTFRCDPISEHNRLYWYRQTLGQGPEFLTYFQNEAQLEKSRLLSDRFSAERPKGSFSTLEIQRTEQGDSAMYLCASSPVSTDTQYFGPGTRLTVL.

The V and J genes are TRBV27 and TRBJ2-7; 14 bases align to TRBD2. The CDR3 is 15 amino acids. The germline V gene encodes CDR1 MNHEY and CDR2 SMNVEV (reference sequence). The ends lost 5 bases at V and 6 bases at J; junction bases unmatched: 6. CDR3 nucleotide sequence: TGTGCCAGCAGTCCTGGGACTAGCGGGAGTACCGAGCAGTACTTC. Translated: CASSPGTSGSTEQYF.

The chain links TRBV27 to TRBJ2-7, with no clear D. From germline, CDR1 is MNHEY and CDR2 SMNVEV (reference sequence). V dropped 8 bases and J dropped 9 bases, with 32 bases sitting between them. The CDR3 sequence is 17 residues long. CDR3 sequence reads: CASRKTRQNAYYERQYF. The CDR3 DNA is TGTGCCAGCCGAAAGACCCGACAAAACGCCTACTACGAGCGGCAGTACTTC.

This clone was seen a few times. V gene TRBV10-2 combines with J gene TRBJ1-5; 9 positions match TRBD1. The germline V gene has CDR1 WSHSY and CDR2 SAAADI. After removal of 3 bases from V and 3 bases from J, the junction contained 3 bases not matched to a gene. CDR3 size: 15 residues. The CDR3 bases are TGCGCCAGCAGTGATCGGACAGGGGCCAATCAGCCCCAGCATTTT. As protein: CASSDRTGANQPQHF.

This clone was observed a few times. This chain uses TRBV2 with TRBJ2-3; 10 nucleotides agree with TRBD2. The CDR3 covers 16 residues. CDR1 is SNHLY and CDR2 is FYNNEI in the germline V gene. The V gene end was trimmed by 6 bases and the J gene end by 0 bases; junction bases not matched to a gene: 6. Here the CDR3 DNA reads TGTGCCAGCAGGAGCGGGAGGGCCGGTAGCACAGATACGCAGTATTTT. Translated: CASRSGRAGSTDTQYF.

The chain joins TRBV7-8 to TRBJ2-2, with 9 bases aligning to TRBD2. This CDR3 comprises 15 residues. J was trimmed by 5 bases and V by 6 bases; bases with no gene match: 7. From germline, CDR1 is SGHVS and CDR2 FQNEAQ. The CDR3 protein is CASRPISGRTGELFF. The CDR3 DNA reads TGTGCCAGCAGACCAATTAGCGGGAGAACCGGGGAGCTGTTTTTT.

J is TRBJ2-4 and V is TRBV7-9, with unresolved D. Trimming pared 2 bases from V and 3 bases from J, leaving 8 bases between. The CDR3 sequence is 14 residues long. CDR1 is SEHNR, CDR2 FQNEAQ, per germline (reference sequence). As DNA, the CDR3 is TGTGCCAGCAGCTTATTGCGGATCAAAAACATTCAGTACTTC. It specifies CASSLLRIKNIQYF.

This clone was observed a few times. The V gene is TRBV23-1, the J gene TRBJ2-1; TRBD2 aligns across 10 bases. TRBV23-1 is an open reading frame, and its role is uncertain. The V segment lost 0 bases and the J segment 5 bases; nucleotides outside the gene matches: 7. There are 17 residues in the CDR3. CDR3 nucleotide sequence: TGCGCCAGCAGTCAATCTGAGCTAGCGGGAGCCCACAATGAGCAGTTCTTC. Translated: CASSQSELAGAHNEQFF.

The gene calls are TRBV6-1 and TRBJ2-7; 10 bases are a match to TRBD1. CDR1 is MNHNS, CDR2 SASEGT, per germline. This CDR3 has 15 residues. After removal of 7 bases from V and 5 bases from J, the junction contained 11 bases not matched to a gene. DNA of the CDR3: TGTGCCAGCAACCCGGGACAGGGGCTACGGGACGAGCAGTACTTC. Translation gives CASNPGQGLRDEQYF.

The chain recombines TRBV2 with TRBJ1-1; D is perhaps TRBD1 (6 bases). Germline V gene data show CDR1 as SNHLY and CDR2 as FYNNEI. V was pared by 5 bases and J by 3 bases, with 10 bases between. The CDR3 length is 13 residues. This CDR3 is CASSKQGYTEAFF. The CDR3 nucleotides read TGTGCCAGCAGTAAACAGGGATACACTGAAGCTTTCTTT.

This clone was recorded once. Here the CDR3 DNA reads TGCGCCAGCAGCTTACGAGGGGACCAGCCCCAGCATTTT. Translation: CASSLRGDQPQHF. The chain combines TRBV5-1 with TRBJ1-5; possibly TRBD1 for D (5 bases). The germline V gene encodes CDR1 SGHRS and CDR2 YFSETQ. V lost 2 bases to trimming and J lost 7 bases, with 10 bases between them. The CDR3 runs to 13 residues. Full variable domain (outside the CDR3, taken from reference TRBV5-1 and TRBJ1-5): KAGVTQTPRYLIKTRGQQVTLSCSPISGHRSVSWYQQTPGQGLQFLFEYFSETQRNKGNFPGRFSGRQFSNSRSEMNVSTLELGDSALYLCASSLRGDQPQHFGDGTRLSIL.

This clone was observed a few times. V usage is TRBV6-1 and J usage is TRBJ2-1; tentatively, D is TRBD1 (7 bases). V lost 5 bases, J lost 16 bases, and 18 bases lay in between. Per germline, CDR1 MNHNS and CDR2 SASEGT. CDR3 size: 12 residues. CDR3 in amino acids: CASSLLRGARFF. CDR3 DNA: TGTGCCAGCAGTCTACTCAGGGGGGCAAGATTCTTC.